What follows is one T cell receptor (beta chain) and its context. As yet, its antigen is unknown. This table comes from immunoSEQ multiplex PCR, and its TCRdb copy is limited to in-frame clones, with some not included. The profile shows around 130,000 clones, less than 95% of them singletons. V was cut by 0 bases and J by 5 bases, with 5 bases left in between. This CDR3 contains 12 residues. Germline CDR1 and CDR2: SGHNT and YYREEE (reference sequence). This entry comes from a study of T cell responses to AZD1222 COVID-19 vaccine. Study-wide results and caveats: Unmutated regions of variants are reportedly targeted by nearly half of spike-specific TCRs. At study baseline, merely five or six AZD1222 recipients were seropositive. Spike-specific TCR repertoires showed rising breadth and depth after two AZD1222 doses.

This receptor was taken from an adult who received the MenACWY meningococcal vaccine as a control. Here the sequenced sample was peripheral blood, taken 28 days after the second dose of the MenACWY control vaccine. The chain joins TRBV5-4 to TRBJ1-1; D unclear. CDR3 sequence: CASSLEGTEAFF. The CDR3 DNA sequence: TGTGCCAGCAGCTTGGAAGGGACTGAAGCTTTCTTT.